This T cell receptor beta chain was sequenced in a study of blood T cell repertoires in COVID-19. Original data processing: It was from reference gene primer amplification that nucleated cell counts were estimated. TCRdb's table, derived via immunoSEQ multiplex PCR, lists solely in-frame clones and lacks some. Clone size and the V and J calls come from that table; the DNA yielded D and trimming. The table shows approximately 35,000 clones, with around 88% occurring only once. About this clone itself: Sequence at one end of the junction differs from germline and may be a read error.

CDR1 is DFQATT, CDR2 SNEGSKA, per germline (reference sequence). The CDR3 length is 11 residues. Source material: peripheral blood. The chain combines TRBV20-1 with TRBJ1-2; D is uncertain. The source is a human donor in a cohort sampled during active COVID-19. For the CDR3, the DNA is TGCAGCGCTAATGGCAACTATGGCTACACCTTC. The encoded protein is CSANGNYGYTF.